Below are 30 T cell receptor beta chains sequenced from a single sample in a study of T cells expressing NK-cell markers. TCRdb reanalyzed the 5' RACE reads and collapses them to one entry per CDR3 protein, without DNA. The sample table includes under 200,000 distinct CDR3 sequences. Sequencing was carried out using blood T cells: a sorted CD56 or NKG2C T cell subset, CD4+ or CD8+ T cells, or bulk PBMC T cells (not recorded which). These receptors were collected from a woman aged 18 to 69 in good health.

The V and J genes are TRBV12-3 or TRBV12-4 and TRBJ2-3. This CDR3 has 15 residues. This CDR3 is CASSYRLASTDTQYF.

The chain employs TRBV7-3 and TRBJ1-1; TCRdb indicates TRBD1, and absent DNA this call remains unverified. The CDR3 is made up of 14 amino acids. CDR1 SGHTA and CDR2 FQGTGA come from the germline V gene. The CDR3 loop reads CASKVAGWNTEAFF.

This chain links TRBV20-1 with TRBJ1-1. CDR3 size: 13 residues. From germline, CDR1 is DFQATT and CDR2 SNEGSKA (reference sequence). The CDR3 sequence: CSARVRVGTEAFF.

The CDR3 loop reads CASSRGLAAYNEQFF. V and J are TRBV5-6 and TRBJ2-1; the D call from TCRdb, TRBD2, cannot be confirmed without DNA. This CDR3 has 15 residues. Germline CDR1 and CDR2: SGHDT and YYEEEE.

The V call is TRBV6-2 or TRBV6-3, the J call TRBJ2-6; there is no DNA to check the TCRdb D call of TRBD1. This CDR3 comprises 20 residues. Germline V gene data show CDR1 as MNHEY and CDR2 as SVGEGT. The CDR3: CASSYPTGRGKTSGANVLTF.

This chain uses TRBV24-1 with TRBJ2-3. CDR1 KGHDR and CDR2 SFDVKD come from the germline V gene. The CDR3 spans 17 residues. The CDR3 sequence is CATSDFRRETSTDTQYF.

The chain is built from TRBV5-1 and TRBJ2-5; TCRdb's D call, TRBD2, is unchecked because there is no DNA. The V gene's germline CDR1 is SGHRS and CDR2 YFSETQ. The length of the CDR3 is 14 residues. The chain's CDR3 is CASSLSGYGETQYF.

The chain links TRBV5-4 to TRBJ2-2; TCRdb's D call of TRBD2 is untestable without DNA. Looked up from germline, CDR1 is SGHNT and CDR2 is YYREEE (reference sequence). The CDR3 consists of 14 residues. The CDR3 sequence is CASRSGGYTGELFF.

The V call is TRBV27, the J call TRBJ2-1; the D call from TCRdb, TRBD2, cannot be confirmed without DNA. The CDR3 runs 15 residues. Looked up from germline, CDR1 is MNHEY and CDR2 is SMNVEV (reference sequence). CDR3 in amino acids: CASHPGTSGYNEQFF.

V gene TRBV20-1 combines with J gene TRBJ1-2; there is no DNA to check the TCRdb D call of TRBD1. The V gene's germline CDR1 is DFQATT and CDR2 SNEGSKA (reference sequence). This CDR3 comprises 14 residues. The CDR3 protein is CSASRDSSVYGYTF.

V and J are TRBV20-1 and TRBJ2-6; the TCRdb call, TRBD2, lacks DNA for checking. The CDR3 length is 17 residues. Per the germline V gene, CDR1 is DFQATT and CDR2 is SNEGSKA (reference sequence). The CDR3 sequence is CSARGLGSGSGANVLTF.

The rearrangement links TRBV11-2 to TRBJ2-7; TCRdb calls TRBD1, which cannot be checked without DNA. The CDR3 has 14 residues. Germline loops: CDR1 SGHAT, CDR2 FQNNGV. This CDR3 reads CASSLGGQVYEQYF.

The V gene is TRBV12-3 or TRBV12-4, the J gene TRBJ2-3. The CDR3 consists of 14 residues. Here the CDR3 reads CATSPGVSTDTQYF.

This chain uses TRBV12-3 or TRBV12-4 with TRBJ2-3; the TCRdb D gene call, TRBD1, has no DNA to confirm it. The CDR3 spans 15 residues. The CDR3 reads CASSRADRSTDTQYF.

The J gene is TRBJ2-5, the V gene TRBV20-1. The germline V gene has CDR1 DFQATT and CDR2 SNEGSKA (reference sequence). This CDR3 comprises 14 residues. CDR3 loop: CSASSTDTQETQYF.

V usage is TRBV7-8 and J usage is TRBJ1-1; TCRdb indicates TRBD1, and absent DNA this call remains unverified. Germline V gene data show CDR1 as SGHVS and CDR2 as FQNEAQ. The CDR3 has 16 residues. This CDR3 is CASSPPMGGGHTEAFF.

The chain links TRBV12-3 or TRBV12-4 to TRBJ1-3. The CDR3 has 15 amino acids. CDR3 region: CASSLLGTSGNTIYF.

The CDR3 loop reads CSALRASGQSYEQYF. This chain links TRBV20-1 with TRBJ2-7; TCRdb indicates TRBD2, and absent DNA this call remains unverified. Looked up from germline, CDR1 is DFQATT and CDR2 is SNEGSKA (reference sequence). The length of the CDR3 is 15 residues.

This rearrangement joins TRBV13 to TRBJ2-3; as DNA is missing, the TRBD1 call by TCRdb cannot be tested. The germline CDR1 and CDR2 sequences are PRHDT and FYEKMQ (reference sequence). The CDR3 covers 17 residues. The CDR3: CASSPALHRGRADTQYF. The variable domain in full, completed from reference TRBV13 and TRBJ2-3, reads AAGVIQSPRHLIKEKRETATLKCYPIPRHDTVYWYQQGPGQDPQFLISFYEKMQSDKGSIPDRFSAQQFSDYHSELNMSSLELGDSALYFCASSPALHRGRADTQYFGPGTRLTVL.

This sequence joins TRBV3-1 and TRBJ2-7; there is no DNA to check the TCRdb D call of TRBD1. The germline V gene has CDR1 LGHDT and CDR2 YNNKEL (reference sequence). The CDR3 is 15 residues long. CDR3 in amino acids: CASSARGQGAREQYF.

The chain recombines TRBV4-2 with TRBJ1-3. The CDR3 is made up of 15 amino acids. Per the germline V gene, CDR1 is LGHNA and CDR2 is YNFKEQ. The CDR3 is CASSHGRRQEDTIYF.

CDR3 protein: CAISGGAGVGGETQYF. V usage is TRBV10-3 and J usage is TRBJ2-5; TCRdb lists TRBD1, though no DNA is available to test this call. This CDR3 spans 16 amino acids. Per the germline V gene, CDR1 is ENHRY and CDR2 is SYGVKD.

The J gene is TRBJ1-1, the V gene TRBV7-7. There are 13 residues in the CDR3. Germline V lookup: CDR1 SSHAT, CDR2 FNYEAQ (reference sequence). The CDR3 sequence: CASSLKQNTEAFF.

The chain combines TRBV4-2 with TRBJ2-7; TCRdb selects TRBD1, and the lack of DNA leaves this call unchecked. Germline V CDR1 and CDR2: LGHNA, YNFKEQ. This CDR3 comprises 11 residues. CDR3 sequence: CASSQVGAWYF.

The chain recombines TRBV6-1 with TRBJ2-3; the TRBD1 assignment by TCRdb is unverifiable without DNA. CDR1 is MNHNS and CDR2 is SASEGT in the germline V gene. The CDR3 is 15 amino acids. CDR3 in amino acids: CASSGDRVRTDTQYF.

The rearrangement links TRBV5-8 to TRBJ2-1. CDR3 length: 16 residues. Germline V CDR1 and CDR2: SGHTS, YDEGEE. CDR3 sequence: CASSLAREISYNEQFF.

CDR3 residues: CASTEQFTNTEAFF. The chain links TRBV6-1 to TRBJ1-1. CDR1 and CDR2 from the germline V gene are MNHNS and SASEGT. The CDR3 covers 14 residues.

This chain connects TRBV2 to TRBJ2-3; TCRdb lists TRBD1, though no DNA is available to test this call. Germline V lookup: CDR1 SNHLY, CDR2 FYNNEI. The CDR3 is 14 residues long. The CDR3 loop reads CASSIRRGESTQYF.

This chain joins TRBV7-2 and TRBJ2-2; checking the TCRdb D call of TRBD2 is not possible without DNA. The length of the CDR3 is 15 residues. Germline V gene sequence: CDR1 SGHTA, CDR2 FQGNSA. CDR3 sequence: CASSSQGGSTGELFF.

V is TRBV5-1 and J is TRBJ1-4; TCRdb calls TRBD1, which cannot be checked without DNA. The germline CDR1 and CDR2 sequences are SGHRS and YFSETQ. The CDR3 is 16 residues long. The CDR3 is CASSLLGATVNEKLFF. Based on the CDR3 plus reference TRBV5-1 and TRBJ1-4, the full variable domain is KAGVTQTPRYLIKTRGQQVTLSCSPISGHRSVSWYQQTPGQGLQFLFEYFSETQRNKGNFPGRFSGRQFSNSRSEMNVSTLELGDSALYLCASSLLGATVNEKLFFGSGTQLSVL.